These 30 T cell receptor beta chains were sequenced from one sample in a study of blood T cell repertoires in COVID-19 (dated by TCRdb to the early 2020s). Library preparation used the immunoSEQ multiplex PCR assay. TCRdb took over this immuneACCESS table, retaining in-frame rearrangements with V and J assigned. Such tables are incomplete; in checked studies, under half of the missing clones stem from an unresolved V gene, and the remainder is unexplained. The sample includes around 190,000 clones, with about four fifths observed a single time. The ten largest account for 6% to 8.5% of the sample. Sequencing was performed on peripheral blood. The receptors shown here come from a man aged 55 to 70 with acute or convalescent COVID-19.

This CDR3 reads CASSVGQGTNEQYF. Here the CDR3 DNA reads TGTGCCAGCAGCGTAGGACAGGGAACCAACGAGCAGTACTTC. This chain connects TRBV9 to TRBJ2-7; 7 bases line up with TRBD1. CDR1 is SGDLS and CDR2 is YYNGEE in the germline V gene. After removal of 0 bases from V and 5 bases from J, the junction contained 5 bases not matched to a gene. There are 14 residues in the CDR3.

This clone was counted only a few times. As DNA, the CDR3 is TGTGCCAGCAGAGGACGACAGGGGGGACGGGAAAAACTGTTTTTT. Translating gives CASRGRQGGREKLFF. The V and J genes are TRBV6-5 and TRBJ1-4; TRBD1 matches at 9 bases. V was clipped by 6 bases and J by 8 bases; unmatched bases: 10. CDR3 length: 15 amino acids. Germline assignment: CDR1 MNHEY and CDR2 SVGAGI.

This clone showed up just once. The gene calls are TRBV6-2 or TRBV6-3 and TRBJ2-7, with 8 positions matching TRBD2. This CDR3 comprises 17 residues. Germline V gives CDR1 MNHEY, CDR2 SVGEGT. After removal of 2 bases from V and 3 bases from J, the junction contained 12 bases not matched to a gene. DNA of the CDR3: TGTGCCAGCAGTTACCGCCAGGGGCGGGGGGACCTCTACGAGCAGTACTTC. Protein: CASSYRQGRGDLYEQYF.

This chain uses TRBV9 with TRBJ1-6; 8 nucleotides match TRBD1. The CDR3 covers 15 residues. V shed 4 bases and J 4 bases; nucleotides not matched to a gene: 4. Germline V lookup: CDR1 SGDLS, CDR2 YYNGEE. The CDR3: CASSPGQGYNSPLHF. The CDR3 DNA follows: TGTGCCAGCAGCCCCGGACAGGGTTATAATTCACCCCTCCACTTT.

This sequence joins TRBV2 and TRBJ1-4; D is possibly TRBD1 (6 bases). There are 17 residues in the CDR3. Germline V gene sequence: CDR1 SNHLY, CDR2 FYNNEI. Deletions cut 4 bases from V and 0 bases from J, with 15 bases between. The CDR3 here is CASSAPDRSTTNEKLFF. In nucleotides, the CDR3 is TGTGCCAGCAGTGCCCCGGACAGATCTACAACTAATGAAAAACTGTTTTTT.

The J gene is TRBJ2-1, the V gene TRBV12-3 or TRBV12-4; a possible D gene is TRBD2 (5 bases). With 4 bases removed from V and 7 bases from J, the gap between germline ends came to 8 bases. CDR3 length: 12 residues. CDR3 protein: CASSSRGNEQFF. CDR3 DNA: TGTGCCAGCAGTTCCCGAGGGAATGAGCAGTTCTTC.

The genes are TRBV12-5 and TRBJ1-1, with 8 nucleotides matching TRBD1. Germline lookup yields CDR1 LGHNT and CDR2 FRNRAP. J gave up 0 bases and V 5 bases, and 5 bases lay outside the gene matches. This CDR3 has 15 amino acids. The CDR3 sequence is CASGRDRFLNTEAFF. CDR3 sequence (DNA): TGTGCTAGTGGTAGGGACAGGTTTTTGAACACTGAAGCTTTCTTT.

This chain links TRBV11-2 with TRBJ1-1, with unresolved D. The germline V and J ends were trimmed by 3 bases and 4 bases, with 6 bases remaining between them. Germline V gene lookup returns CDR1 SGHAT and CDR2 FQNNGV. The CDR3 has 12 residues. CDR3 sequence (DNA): TGTGCCAGCAGCTTCGTCCCCACTGAAGCTTTCTTT. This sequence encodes CASSFVPTEAFF. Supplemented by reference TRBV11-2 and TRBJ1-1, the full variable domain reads EAGVAQSPRYKIIEKRQSVAFWCNPISGHATLYWYQQILGQGPKLLIQFQNNGVVDDSQLPKDRFSAERLKGVDSTLKIQPAKLEDSAVYLCASSFVPTEAFFGQGTRLTVV.

CDR3 nucleotides: TGTGCCAGCAGCGAGGACAGGGGGAACACTGAAGCTTTCTTT. Encoded protein: CASSEDRGNTEAFF. V is TRBV28 and J is TRBJ1-1; 9 bases are a match to TRBD1. V was clipped by 6 bases and J by 1 base; unmatched bases: 3. Looked up from germline, CDR1 is MDHEN and CDR2 is SYDVKM. The CDR3 totals 14 residues.

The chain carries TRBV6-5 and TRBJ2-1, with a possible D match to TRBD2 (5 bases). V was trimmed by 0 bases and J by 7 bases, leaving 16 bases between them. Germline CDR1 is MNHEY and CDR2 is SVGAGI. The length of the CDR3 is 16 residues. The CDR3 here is CASSYSKGGSFNEQFF. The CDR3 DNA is TGTGCCAGCAGTTACTCCAAGGGTGGGAGTTTTAATGAGCAGTTCTTC.

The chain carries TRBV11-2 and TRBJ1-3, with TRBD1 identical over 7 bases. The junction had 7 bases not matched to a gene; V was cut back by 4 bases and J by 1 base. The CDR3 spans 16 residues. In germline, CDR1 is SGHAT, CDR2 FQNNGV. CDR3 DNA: TGTGCCAGCAGCTATGGACAGGTCGGATCTGGAAACACCATATATTTT. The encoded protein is CASSYGQVGSGNTIYF.

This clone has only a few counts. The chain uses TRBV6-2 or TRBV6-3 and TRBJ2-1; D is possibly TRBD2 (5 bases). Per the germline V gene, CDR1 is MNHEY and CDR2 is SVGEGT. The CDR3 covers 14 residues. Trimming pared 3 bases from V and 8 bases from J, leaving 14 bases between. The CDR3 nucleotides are TGTGCCAGCAGTTATATACTAGAACCACATGAGCAGTTCTTC. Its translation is CASSYILEPHEQFF.

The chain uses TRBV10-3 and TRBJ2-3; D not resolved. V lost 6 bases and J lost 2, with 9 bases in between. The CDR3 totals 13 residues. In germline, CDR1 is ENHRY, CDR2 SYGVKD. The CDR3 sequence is CAIRADPTDTQYF. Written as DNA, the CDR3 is TGTGCCATCAGGGCGGATCCCACAGATACGCAGTATTTT.

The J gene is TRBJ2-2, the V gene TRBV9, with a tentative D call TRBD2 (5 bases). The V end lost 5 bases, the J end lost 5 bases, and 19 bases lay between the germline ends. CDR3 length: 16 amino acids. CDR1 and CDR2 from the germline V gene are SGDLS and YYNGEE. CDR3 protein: CASRKDGLSLTGELFF. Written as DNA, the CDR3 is TGTGCCAGCAGGAAGGACGGACTGTCATTAACCGGGGAGCTGTTTTTT.

The CDR3 nucleotides are TGCGCCAGCAGCTTCGAGCGGTCCACCGGGGAGCTGTTTTTT. Its translation: CASSFERSTGELFF. The chain links TRBV5-1 to TRBJ2-2; D might be TRBD2 (5 bases). Germline-derived CDR1 and CDR2 are SGHRS and YFSETQ. Deletions cut 2 bases from V and 4 bases from J, with 9 bases between. The CDR3 has 14 residues.

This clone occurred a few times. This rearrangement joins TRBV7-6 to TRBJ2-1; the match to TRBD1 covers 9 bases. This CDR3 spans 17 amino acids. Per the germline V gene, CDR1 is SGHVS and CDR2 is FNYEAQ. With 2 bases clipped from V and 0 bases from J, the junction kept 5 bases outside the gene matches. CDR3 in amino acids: CASSLPDRGGSYNEQFF. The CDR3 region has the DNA TGTGCCAGCAGCTTACCGGACAGGGGCGGCTCCTACAATGAGCAGTTCTTC.

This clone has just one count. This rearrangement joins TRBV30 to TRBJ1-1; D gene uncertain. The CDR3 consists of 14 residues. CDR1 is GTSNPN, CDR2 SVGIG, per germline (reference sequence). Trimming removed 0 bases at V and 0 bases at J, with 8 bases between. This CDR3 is CAWSVHSVNTEAFF. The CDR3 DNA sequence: TGTGCCTGGAGTGTACATTCAGTGAACACTGAAGCTTTCTTT.

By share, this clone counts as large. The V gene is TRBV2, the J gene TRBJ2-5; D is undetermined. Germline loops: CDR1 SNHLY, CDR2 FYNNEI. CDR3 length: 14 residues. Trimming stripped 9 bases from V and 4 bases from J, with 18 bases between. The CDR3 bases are TGTGCCAGGGCCGGGTCCTCCGGTACAGAGACCCAGTACTTC. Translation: CARAGSSGTETQYF.

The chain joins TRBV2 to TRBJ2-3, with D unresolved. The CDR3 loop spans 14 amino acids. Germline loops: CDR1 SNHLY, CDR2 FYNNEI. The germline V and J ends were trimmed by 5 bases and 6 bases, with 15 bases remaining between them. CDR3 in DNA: TGTGCCAGCAGTCAAGTAAGAGCGTCCGATACGCAGTATTTT. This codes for CASSQVRASDTQYF.

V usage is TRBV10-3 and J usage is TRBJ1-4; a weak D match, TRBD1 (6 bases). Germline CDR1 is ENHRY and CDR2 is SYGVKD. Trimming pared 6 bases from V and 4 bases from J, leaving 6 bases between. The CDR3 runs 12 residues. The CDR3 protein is CAIRDSNEKLFF. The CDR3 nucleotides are TGTGCCATCAGGGACAGTAATGAAAAACTGTTTTTT.

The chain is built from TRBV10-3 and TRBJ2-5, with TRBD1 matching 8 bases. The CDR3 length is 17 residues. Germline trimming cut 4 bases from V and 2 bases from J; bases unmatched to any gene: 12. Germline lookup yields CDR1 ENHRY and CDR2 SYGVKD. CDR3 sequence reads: CAISVYRAGGRQETQYF. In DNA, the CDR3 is TGTGCCATCAGTGTTTACCGGGCAGGGGGCCGGCAAGAGACCCAGTACTTC.

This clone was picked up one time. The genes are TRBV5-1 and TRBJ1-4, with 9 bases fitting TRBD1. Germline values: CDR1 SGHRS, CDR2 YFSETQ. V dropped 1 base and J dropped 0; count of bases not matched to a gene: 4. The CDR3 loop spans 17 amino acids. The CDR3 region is CASSLTGTGSTNEKLFF. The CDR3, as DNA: TGCGCCAGCAGCTTGACCGGGACAGGGTCAACTAATGAAAAACTGTTTTTT.

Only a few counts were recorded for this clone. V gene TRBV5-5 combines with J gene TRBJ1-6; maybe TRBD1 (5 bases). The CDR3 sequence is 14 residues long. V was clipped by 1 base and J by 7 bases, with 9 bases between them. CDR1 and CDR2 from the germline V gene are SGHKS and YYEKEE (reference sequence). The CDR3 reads CASSLWGDNSPLHF. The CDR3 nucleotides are TGTGCCAGCAGCTTGTGGGGGGACAATTCACCCCTCCACTTT.

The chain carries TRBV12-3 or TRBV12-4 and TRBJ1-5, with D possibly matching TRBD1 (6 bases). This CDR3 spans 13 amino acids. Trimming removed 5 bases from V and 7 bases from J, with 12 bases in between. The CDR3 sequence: CASSPGEGQPQHF. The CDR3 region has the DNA TGTGCCAGCAGTCCAGGGGAGGGCCAGCCCCAGCATTTT.

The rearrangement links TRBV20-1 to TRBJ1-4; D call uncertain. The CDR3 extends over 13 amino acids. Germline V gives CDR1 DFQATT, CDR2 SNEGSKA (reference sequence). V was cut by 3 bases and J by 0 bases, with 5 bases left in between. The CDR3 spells CSASSATNEKLFF. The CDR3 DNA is TGCAGTGCTAGTTCTGCAACTAATGAAAAACTGTTTTTT.

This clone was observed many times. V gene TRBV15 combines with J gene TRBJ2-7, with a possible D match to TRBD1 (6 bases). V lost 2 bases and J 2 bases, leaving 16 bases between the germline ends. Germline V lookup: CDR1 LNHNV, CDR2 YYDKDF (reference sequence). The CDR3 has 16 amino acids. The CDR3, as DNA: TGTGCCACCAGCAGACTAACCGGGACAAAAGCCTACGAGCAGTACTTC. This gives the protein CATSRLTGTKAYEQYF. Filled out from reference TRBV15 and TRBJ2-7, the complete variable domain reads DAMVIQNPRYQVTQFGKPVTLSCSQTLNHNVMYWYQQKSSQAPKLLFHYYDKDFNNEADTPDNFQSRRPNTSFCFLDIRSPGLGDTAMYLCATSRLTGTKAYEQYFGPGTRLTVT.

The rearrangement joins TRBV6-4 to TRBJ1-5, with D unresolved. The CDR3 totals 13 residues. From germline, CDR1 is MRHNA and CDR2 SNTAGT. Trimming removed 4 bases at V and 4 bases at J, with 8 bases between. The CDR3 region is CASSAGLNQPQHF. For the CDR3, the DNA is TGTGCCAGCAGTGCCGGGTTGAATCAGCCCCAGCATTTT.

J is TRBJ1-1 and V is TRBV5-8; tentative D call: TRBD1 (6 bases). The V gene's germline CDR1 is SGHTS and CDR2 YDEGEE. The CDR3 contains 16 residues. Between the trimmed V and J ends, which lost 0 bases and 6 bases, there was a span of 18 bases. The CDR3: CASSLAIMGGLAEAFF. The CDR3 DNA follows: TGTGCCAGCAGCTTGGCGATAATGGGGGGGCTGGCTGAAGCTTTCTTT.

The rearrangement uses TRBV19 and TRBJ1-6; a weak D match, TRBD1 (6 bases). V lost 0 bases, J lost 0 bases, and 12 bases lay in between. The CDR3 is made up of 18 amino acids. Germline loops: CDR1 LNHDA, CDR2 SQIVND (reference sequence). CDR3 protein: CASSIEQGGSSYNSPLHF. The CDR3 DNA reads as TGTGCCAGTAGTATAGAACAGGGAGGGAGCTCCTATAATTCACCCCTCCACTTT.

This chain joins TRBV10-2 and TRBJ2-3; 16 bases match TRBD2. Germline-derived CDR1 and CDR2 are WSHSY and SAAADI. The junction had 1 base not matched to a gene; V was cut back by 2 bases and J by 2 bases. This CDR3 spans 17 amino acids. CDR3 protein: CASSEGTSGRATDTQYF. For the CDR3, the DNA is TGCGCCAGCAGTGAGGGGACTAGCGGGAGGGCCACAGATACGCAGTATTTT.